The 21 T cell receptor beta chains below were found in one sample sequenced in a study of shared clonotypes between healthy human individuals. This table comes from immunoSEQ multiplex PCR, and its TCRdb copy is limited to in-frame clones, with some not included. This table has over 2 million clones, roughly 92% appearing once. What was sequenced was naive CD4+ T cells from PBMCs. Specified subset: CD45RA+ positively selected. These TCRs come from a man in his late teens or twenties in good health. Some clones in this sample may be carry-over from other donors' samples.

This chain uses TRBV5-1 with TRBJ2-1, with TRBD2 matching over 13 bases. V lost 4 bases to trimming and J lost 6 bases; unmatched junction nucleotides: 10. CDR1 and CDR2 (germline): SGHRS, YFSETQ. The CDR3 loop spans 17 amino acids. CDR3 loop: CASSGARTSGSRNEQFF. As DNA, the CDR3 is TGCGCCAGCAGCGGTGCCCGGACTAGCGGGAGTCGCAATGAGCAGTTCTTC.

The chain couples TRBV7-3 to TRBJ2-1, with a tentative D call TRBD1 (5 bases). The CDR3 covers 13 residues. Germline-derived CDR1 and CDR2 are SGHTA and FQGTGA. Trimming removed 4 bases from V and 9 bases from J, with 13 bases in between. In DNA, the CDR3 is TGTGCCAGCAGCTCGCAGACACAGGCTGAGCAGTTCTTC. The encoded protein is CASSSQTQAEQFF.

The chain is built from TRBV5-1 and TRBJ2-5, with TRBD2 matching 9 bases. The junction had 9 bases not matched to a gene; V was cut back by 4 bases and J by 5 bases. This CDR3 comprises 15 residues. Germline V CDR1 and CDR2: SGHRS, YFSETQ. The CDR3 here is CASSIGGTSWETQYF. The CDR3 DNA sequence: TGCGCCAGCAGCATAGGGGGGACTAGCTGGGAGACCCAGTACTTC.

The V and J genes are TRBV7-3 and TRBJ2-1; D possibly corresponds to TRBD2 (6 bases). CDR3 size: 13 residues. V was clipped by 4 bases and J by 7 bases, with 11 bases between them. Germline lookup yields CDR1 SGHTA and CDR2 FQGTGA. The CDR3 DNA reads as TGTGCCAGCAGCTCGGGACTTCCAAATGAGCAGTTCTTC. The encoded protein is CASSSGLPNEQFF.

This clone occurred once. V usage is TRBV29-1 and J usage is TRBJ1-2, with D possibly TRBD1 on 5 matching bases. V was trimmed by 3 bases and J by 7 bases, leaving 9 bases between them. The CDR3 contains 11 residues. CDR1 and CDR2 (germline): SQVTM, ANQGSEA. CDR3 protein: CSVEGGSGYTF. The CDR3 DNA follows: TGCAGCGTTGAGGGGGGGTCTGGCTACACCTTC.

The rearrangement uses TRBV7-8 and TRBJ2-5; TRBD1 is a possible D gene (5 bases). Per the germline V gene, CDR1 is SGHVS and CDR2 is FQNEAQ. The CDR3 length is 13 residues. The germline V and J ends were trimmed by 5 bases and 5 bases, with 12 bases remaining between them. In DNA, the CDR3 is TGTGCCAGCAGCCTAGGGGCCAAGGAGACCCAGTACTTC. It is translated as CASSLGAKETQYF.

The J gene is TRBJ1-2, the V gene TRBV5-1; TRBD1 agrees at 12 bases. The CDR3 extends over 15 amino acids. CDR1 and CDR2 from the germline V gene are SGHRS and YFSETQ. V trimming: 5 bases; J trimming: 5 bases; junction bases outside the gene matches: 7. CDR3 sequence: CASRTGQGAIYGYTF. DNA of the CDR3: TGCGCCAGCAGGACGGGACAGGGGGCGATTTATGGCTACACCTTC.

CDR3 nucleotides: TGTGCCAGCAGCTCCTATAACGAGCAGTACTTC. Encoded protein: CASSSYNEQYF. This chain connects TRBV11-2 to TRBJ2-7; D is ambiguous. V was cut by 4 bases and J by 5 bases, with 6 bases left in between. This CDR3 comprises 11 residues. CDR1 and CDR2 (germline): SGHAT, FQNNGV.

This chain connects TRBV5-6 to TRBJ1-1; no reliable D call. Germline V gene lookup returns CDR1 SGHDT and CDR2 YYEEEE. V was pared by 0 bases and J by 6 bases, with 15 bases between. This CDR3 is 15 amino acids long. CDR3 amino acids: CASSLETNERAEAFF. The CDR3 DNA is TGTGCCAGCAGCTTGGAGACAAACGAACGAGCTGAAGCTTTCTTT.

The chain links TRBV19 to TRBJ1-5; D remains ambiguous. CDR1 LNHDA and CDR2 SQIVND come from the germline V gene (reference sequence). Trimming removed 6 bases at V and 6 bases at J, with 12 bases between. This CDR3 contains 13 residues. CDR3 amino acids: CASSSWGSQPQHF. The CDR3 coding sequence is TGTGCCAGTAGCTCGTGGGGTTCTCAGCCCCAGCATTTT.

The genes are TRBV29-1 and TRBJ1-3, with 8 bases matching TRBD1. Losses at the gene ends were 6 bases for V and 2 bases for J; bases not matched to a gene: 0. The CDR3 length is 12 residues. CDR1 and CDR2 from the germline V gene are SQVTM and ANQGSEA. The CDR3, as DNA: TGCAGCGTGACAGGGGCTGGAAACACCATATATTTT. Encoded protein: CSVTGAGNTIYF.

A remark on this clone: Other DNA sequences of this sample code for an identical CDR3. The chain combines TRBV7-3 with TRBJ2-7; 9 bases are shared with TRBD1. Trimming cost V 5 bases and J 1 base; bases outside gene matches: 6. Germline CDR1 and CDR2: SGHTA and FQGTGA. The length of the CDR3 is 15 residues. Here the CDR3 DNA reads TGTGCCAGCAGCCTTGGGACAGGGCTTTCCTACGAGCAGTACTTC. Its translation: CASSLGTGLSYEQYF.

CDR3 sequence: CASRFTGGVNTEAFF. CDR3 coding DNA: TGTGCCAGCAGATTCACGGGAGGGGTTAACACTGAAGCTTTCTTT. The rearrangement links TRBV27 to TRBJ1-1; D perhaps matches TRBD1 (5 bases). This CDR3 has 15 amino acids. Between the trimmed V and J ends, which lost 6 bases and 2 bases, there was a span of 16 bases. Germline values: CDR1 MNHEY, CDR2 SMNVEV (reference sequence).

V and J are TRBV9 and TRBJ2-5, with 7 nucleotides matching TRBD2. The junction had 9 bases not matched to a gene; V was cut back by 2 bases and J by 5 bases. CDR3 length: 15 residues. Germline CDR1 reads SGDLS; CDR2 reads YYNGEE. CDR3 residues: CASSVAGVLLETQYF. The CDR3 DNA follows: TGTGCCAGCAGCGTTGCGGGAGTATTGTTGGAGACCCAGTACTTC.

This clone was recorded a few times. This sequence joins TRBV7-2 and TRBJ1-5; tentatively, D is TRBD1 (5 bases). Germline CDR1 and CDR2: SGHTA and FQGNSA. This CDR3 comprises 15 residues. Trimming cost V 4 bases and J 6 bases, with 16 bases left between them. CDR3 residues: CASSSGTVWGQPQHF. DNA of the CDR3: TGTGCCAGCAGCTCTGGGACCGTCTGGGGTCAGCCCCAGCATTTT. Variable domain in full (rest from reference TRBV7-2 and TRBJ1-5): GAGVSQSPSNKVTEKGKDVELRCDPISGHTALYWYRQSLGQGLEFLIYFQGNSAPDKSGLPSDRFSAERTGGSVSTLTIQRTQQEDSAVYLCASSSGTVWGQPQHFGDGTRLSIL.

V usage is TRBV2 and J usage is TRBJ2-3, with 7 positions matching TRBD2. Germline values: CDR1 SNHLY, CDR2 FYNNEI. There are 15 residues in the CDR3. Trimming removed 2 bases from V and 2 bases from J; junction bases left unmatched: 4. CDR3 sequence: CASSERLADTDTQYF. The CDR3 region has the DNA TGTGCCAGCAGTGAAAGGCTAGCGGACACAGATACGCAGTATTTT. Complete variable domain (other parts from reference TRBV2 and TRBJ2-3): EPEVTQTPSHQVTQMGQEVILRCVPISNHLYFYWYRQILGQKVEFLVSFYNNEISEKSEIFDDQFSVERPDGSNFTLKIRSTKLEDSAMYFCASSERLADTDTQYFGPGTRLTVL.

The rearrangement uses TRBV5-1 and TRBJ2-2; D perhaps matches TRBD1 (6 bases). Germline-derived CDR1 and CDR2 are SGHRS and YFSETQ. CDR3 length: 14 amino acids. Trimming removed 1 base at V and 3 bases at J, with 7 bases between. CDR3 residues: CASSLQGYTGELFF. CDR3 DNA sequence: TGCGCCAGCAGCTTGCAGGGGTACACCGGGGAGCTGTTTTTT.

CDR3 amino acids: CASSVAAGPSGNTIYF. The CDR3, as DNA: TGTGCCAGCAGCGTAGCGGCGGGGCCTAGTGGAAACACCATATATTTT. The rearrangement uses TRBV9 and TRBJ1-3; maybe TRBD1 (5 bases). CDR1 and CDR2 from the germline V gene are SGDLS and YYNGEE. Trimming shortened V by 0 bases and J by 3 bases, and 13 bases separated the two germline ends. The CDR3 covers 16 residues.

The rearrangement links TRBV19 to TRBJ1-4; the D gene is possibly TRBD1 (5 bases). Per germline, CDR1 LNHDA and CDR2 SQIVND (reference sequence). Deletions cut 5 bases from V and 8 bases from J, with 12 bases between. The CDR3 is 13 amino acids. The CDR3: CASSDSLGEKLFF. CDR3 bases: TGTGCCAGTAGTGACAGCCTGGGGGAAAAACTGTTTTTT.

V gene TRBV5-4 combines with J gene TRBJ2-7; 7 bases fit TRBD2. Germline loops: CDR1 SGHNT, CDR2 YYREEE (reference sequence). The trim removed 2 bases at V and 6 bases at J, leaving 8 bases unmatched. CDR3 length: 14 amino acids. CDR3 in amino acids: CASSFGGAGREQYF. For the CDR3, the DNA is TGTGCCAGCAGCTTTGGGGGAGCGGGGCGCGAGCAGTACTTC.

CDR3 coding DNA: TGCGCCAGCAGCCCCGGGACATTTAACTATGGCTACACCTTC. Translating gives CASSPGTFNYGYTF. The J gene is TRBJ1-2, the V gene TRBV5-1, with D tentatively TRBD1 (6 bases). Per the germline V gene, CDR1 is SGHRS and CDR2 is YFSETQ. Trimming took off 4 bases at V and 1 base at J, with 11 bases between the two ends. The CDR3 runs 14 residues.